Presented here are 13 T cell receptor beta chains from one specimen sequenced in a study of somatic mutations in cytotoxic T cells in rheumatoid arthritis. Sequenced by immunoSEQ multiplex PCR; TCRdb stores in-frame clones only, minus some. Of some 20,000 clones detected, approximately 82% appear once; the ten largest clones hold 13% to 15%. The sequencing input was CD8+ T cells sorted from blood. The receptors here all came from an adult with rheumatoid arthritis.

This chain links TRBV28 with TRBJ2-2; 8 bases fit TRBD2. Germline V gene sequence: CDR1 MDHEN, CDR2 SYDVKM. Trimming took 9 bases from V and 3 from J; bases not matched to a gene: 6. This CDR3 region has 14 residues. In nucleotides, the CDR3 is TGTGCCAGTTGGAGCGGGAGCCACACCGGGGAGCTGTTTTTT. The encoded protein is CASWSGSHTGELFF. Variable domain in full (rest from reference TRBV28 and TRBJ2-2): DVKVTQSSRYLVKRTGEKVFLECVQDMDHENMFWYRQDPGLGLRLIYFSYDVKMKEKGDIPEGYSVSREKKERFSLILESASTNQTSMYLCASWSGSHTGELFFGEGSRLTVL.

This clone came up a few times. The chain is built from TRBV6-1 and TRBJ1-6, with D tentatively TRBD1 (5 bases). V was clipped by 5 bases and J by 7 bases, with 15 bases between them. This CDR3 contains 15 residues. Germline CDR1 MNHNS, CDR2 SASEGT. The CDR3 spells CASSPLSGTNSPLHF. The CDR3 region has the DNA TGTGCCAGCAGTCCCCTGTCGGGGACCAATTCACCCCTCCACTTT.

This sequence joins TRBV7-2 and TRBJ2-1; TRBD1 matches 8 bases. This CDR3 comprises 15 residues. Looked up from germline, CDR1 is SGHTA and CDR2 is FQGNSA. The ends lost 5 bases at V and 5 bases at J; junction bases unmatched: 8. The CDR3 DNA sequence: TGTGCCAGCAGCGTAAGACAGGGGATTAACAATGAGCAGTTCTTC. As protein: CASSVRQGINNEQFF.

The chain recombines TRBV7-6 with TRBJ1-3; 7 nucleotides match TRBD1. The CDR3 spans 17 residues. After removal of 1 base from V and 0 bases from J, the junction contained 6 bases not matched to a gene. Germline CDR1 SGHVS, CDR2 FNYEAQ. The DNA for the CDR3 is TGTGCCAGCAGCTTAGATGTGGCAGGGGGCTCTGGAAACACCATATATTTT. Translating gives CASSLDVAGGSGNTIYF.

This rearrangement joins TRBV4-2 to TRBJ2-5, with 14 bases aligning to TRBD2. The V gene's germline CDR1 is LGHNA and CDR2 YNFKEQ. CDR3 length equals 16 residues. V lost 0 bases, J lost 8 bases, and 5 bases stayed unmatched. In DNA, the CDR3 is TGTGCCAGCAGCCAAGACGGGACTAGCGGGAGTGAAACCCAGTACTTC. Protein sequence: CASSQDGTSGSETQYF.

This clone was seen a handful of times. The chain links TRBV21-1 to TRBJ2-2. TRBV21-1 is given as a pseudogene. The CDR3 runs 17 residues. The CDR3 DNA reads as TGTGCCAGCAGCAAAGAATCAGGCGGTGGGGACACCGGGGAGCTGTTTTTT. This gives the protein CASSKESGGGDTGELFF.

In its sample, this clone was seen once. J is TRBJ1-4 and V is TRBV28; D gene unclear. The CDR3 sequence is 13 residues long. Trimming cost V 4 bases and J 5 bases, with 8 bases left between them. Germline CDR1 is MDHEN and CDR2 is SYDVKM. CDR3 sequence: CASSSRANEKLFF. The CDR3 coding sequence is TGTGCCAGCAGTTCCCGGGCCAATGAAAAACTGTTTTTT.

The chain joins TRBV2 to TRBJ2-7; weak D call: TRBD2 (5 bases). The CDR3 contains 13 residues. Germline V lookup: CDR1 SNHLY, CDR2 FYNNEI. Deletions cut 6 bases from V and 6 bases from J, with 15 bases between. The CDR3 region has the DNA TGTGCCAGCAGGGGAGACTTCACCCCCGAGCAGTACGTC. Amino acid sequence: CASRGDFTPEQYV.

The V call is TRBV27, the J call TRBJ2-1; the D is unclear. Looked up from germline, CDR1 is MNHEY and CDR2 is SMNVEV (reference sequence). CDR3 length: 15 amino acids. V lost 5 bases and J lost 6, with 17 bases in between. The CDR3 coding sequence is TGTGCCAGCAGTCGCCGAACATATTTTCGCAATGAGCAGTTCTTC. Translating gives CASSRRTYFRNEQFF.

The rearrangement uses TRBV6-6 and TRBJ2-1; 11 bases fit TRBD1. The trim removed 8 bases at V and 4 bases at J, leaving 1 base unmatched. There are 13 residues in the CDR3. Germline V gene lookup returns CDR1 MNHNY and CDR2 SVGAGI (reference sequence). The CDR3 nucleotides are TGTGCCAGCGGACAGGGGGCTTACAATGAGCAGTTCTTC. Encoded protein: CASGQGAYNEQFF.

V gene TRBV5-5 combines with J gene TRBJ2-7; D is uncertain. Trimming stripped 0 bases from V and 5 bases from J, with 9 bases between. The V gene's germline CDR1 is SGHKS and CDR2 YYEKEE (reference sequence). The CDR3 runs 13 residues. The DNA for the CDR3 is TGTGCCAGCAGCTTGGATATGGGCAACGAGCAGTACGTC. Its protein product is CASSLDMGNEQYV.

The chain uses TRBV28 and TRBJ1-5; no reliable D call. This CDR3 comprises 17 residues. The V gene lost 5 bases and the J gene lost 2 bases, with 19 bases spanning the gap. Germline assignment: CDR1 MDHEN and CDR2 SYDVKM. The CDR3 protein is CASSQTPYRDRNQPQHF. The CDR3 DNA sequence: TGTGCCAGCAGTCAAACTCCTTACCGGGATCGCAATCAGCCCCAGCATTTT.

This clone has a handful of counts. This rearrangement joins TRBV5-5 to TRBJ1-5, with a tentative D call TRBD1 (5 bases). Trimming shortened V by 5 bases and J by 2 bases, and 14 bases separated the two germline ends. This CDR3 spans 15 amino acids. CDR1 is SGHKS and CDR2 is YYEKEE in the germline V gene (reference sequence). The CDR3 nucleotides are TGTGCCAGCAGTCCAGGGAGAACAGGCAATCAGCCCCAGCATTTT. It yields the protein CASSPGRTGNQPQHF.